This T cell receptor beta chain was sequenced during a study of T cells after posttransplantation cyclophosphamide. Study-level results: Blood and skin or GI T cell repertoires showed limited TRB overlap.

This related bone marrow graft donor gave peripheral blood on the day of marrow donation. The CDR3 loop spans 14 amino acids. V lost 8 bases to trimming and J lost 7 bases; unmatched junction nucleotides: 10. Germline assignment: CDR1 SGHRS and CDR2 YFSETQ. About this clone: Antigen: not known.

The table came from immunoSEQ multiplex PCR; TCRdb's copy has only in-frame clones and leaves some out. Of about 46,000 clones detected, 85% to 95% appear once; the ten largest clones hold around 3%. The chain combines TRBV5-1 with TRBJ2-2; 8 bases are shared with TRBD2. This receptor was obtained from a woman in her forties or fifties in good health and a related stem cell transplant donor. The sequencing sample was made of PBMCs. The chain's CDR3 is CASEPGGAVGELFF. CDR3 DNA sequence: TGCGCCAGTGAACCCGGGGGGGCAGTCGGGGAGCTGTTTTTT.